This T cell receptor (beta chain) was recovered during a study of T cell responses to AZD1222 COVID-19 vaccine. TCRdb keeps only in-frame clones here, not all; method: immunoSEQ multiplex PCR. The sample records some 140,000 clones, around 85% being singletons. The source material was peripheral blood, sampled on day 0 of MenACWY control vaccination. The TCR sequence derives from an adult in good health.

The CDR3 DNA follows: TGTGCCAGCAGCTTAGGCCTAGCCACCGGGGAGCTGTTTTTT. As protein: CASSLGLATGELFF. The rearrangement uses TRBV11-2 and TRBJ2-2, with a possible D match to TRBD2 (5 bases). Trimming took off 1 base at V and 4 bases at J, with 7 bases between the two ends. Germline CDR1 is SGHAT and CDR2 is FQNNGV. CDR3 size: 14 residues.